The rows below give T cell receptor beta chains drawn from one sample of a study of blood T cell repertoires in COVID-19. The table came from immunoSEQ multiplex PCR; TCRdb's copy has only in-frame clones and leaves some out. The sample lists some 160,000 clones; about 77% were seen once. Material: peripheral blood. The origin of the receptors is a woman older than 75 with acute or convalescent COVID-19. Each CDR3 is given with its conserved first and last residue. A D gene is named only where the DNA matches it firmly. Size tells how often a clone was seen (once, few, many) or the class of an expanded clone, and some rows leave it out.

CDR3aa	CDR3nt	j_gene	d_gene	v_gene	abundance
CAWRLVDRGSSYNEQFF	TGTGCCTGGAGATTAGTGGACAGGGGATCCTCCTACAATGAGCAGTTCTTC	TRBJ2-1	TRBD1	TRBV30	.
CASSLLALSTDTQYF	TGTGCCAGCAGCTTACTAGCCCTGTCCACAGATACGCAGTATTTT	TRBJ2-3	.	TRBV5-4	.
CASSVAGQNYEQYF	TGTGCCAGCAGCGTTGCGGGACAGAACTACGAGCAGTACTTC	TRBJ2-7	.	TRBV9	once
CASSQVGTGLNEQYF	TGTGCCAGCAGCCAAGTGGGGACAGGGTTAAACGAGCAGTACTTC	TRBJ2-7	TRBD1	TRBV4-2	.
CASSLWDRQNTEAFF	TGTGCCAGCAGCTTATGGGACAGGCAGAACACTGAAGCTTTCTTT	TRBJ1-1	TRBD1	TRBV7-2	.
CASSLVSVNSPLHF	TGTGCCAGCAGCTTAGTATCAGTTAATTCACCCCTCCACTTT	TRBJ1-6	.	TRBV7-2	.
CASSFSGLAGGPETQYF	TGCGCCAGCAGCTTCTCGGGACTAGCGGGAGGGCCAGAGACCCAGTACTTC	TRBJ2-5	TRBD2	TRBV5-1	few
CASSLTRESYNEQFF	TGCGCCAGCAGCTTGACGCGGGAATCCTACAATGAGCAGTTCTTC	TRBJ2-1	.	TRBV5-1	.
CASRSGIPGGGYTF	TGTGCCAGCAGGTCCGGGATCCCGGGCGGTGGCTACACCTTC	TRBJ1-2	.	TRBV6-5	.
CASRATGLNIQYF	TGTGCCAGCAGGGCGACAGGGTTAAACATTCAGTACTTC	TRBJ2-4	TRBD1	TRBV28	.
CASSLVGQQTREAFF	TGTGCCAGCAGTTTGGTAGGACAGCAGACACGTGAAGCTTTCTTT	TRBJ1-1	.	TRBV28	.
CASSLTGYGYTF	TGTGCCAGCAGCCTGACAGGGTATGGCTACACCTTC	TRBJ1-2	TRBD1	TRBV5-6	few
CASSNGQGAGEAFF	TGTGCCAGCAGCAATGGGCAGGGGGCAGGTGAAGCTTTCTTT	TRBJ1-1	.	TRBV21-1	few
CASRPTGTGDYEQYF	TGTGCCAGCAGACCTACCGGGACAGGGGACTACGAGCAGTACTTC	TRBJ2-7	TRBD1	TRBV3-1/TRBV3-2	.
CASSLGGLNTEAFF	TGCGCCAGCAGCTTAGGGGGATTGAACACTGAAGCTTTCTTT	TRBJ1-1	.	TRBV5-1	.
CASSQPGGLNTEAFF	TGCGCCAGCAGCCAACCCGGCGGGTTGAACACTGAAGCTTTCTTT	TRBJ1-1	.	TRBV4-1	.
CASSRGSQETQYF	TGTGCCAGCAGCCGCGGAAGCCAAGAGACCCAGTACTTC	TRBJ2-5	.	TRBV7-2	few
CASSLAGDWLAEAFF	TGTGCCAGCAGCTTGGCCGGGGACTGGCTCGCTGAAGCTTTCTTT	TRBJ1-1	.	TRBV5-8	few
CASSLGGATEAFF	TGTGCCAGCAGCCTCGGGGGTGCCACTGAAGCTTTCTTT	TRBJ1-1	.	TRBV12-3/TRBV12-4	few
CASSRGEGAEAFF	TGTGCCAGCAGCCGGGGAGAGGGGGCTGAAGCTTTCTTT	TRBJ1-1	.	TRBV11-3	.
CASSSGGEKLFF	TGTGCCAGCAGCTCAGGGGGTGAAAAACTGTTTTTT	TRBJ1-4	TRBD1	TRBV7-9	many
CASTRQENTEAFF	TGTGCCAGCACCAGACAGGAGAACACTGAAGCTTTCTTT	TRBJ1-1	.	TRBV2	.
CASSLGLAGGHEQFF	TGTGCCAGTAGTCTGGGACTAGCGGGAGGGCATGAGCAGTTCTTC	TRBJ2-1	TRBD2	TRBV19	.
CASSFYVTGELFF	TGTGCCAGCAGTTTCTATGTTACCGGGGAGCTGTTTTTT	TRBJ2-2	.	TRBV6-5	.
CASSLAEGSYGYTF	TGTGCCAGCAGCTTAGCGGAGGGCAGCTATGGCTACACCTTC	TRBJ1-2	.	TRBV7-9	.
CASSPQGAQPQHF	TGTGCCAGCAGTCCCCAGGGGGCTCAGCCCCAGCATTTT	TRBJ1-5	TRBD1	TRBV6-6	.
CASSITSGGEEFF	TGTGCCAGTAGTATAACTAGCGGGGGCGAGGAGTTCTTC	TRBJ2-1	TRBD2	TRBV19	.
CASSEQGGITEAFF	TGTGCCAGCAGCGAACAGGGAGGCATCACTGAAGCTTTCTTT	TRBJ1-1	.	TRBV2	once
CASGPGRAGQPQHF	TGTGCCAGCGGCCCCGGGAGGGCGGGGCAGCCCCAGCATTTT	TRBJ1-5	.	TRBV2	.
CASSMVRGETQYF	TGTGCCAGTAGTATGGTCAGGGGAGAGACCCAGTACTTC	TRBJ2-5	.	TRBV19	.
CASSYQTGGGNQPQHF	TGTGCCAGCAGTTACCAGACAGGGGGAGGCAATCAGCCCCAGCATTTT	TRBJ1-5	TRBD1	TRBV6-6	once
CASSIAGGRTDTQYF	TGTGCCAGTAGTATAGCGGGAGGGAGAACAGATACGCAGTATTTT	TRBJ2-3	TRBD2	TRBV19	.
CASSLRASGTYEQYF	TGTGCCAGCAGCTTAAGGGCTAGCGGGACCTACGAGCAGTACTTC	TRBJ2-7	TRBD2	TRBV13	.
CATSGTGKAGELFF	TGTGCCACCAGCGGGACAGGGAAGGCCGGGGAGCTGTTTTTT	TRBJ2-2	TRBD1	TRBV24-1	.
CASSPGQGYEKLFF	TGCGCCAGCAGCCCAGGACAGGGGTACGAAAAACTGTTTTTT	TRBJ1-4	TRBD1	TRBV5-1	.
CASSLAGQGNYGYTF	TGTGCCAGCAGCTTAGCGGGACAGGGGAACTATGGCTACACCTTC	TRBJ1-2	TRBD1	TRBV7-9	.
CASSQDRGSSYEQYF	TGCGCCAGCAGCCAGGACAGGGGGAGCTCCTACGAGCAGTACTTC	TRBJ2-7	TRBD1	TRBV4-1	.
CASSPGLAGGLETQYF	TGCGCCAGCAGCCCGGGACTAGCGGGGGGTTTGGAGACCCAGTACTTC	TRBJ2-5	TRBD2	TRBV5-1	.
CATSDFDPKGQGDDTQYF	TGTGCCACCAGTGATTTCGACCCAAAGGGACAGGGTGACGATACGCAGTATTTT	TRBJ2-3	TRBD1	TRBV24-1	.
CSCRGWTNTEAFF	TGCAGCTGCAGGGGGTGGACGAACACTGAAGCTTTCTTT	TRBJ1-1	TRBD1	TRBV29-1	few
CASSPETSGRLSYNEQFF	TGTGCCAGCAGCCCCGAGACTAGCGGGAGATTATCCTACAATGAGCAGTTCTTC	TRBJ2-1	TRBD2	TRBV5-4	.
CATGTGEVNNSPLHF	TGCGCCACCGGGACAGGGGAGGTCAATAATTCACCCCTCCACTTT	TRBJ1-6	TRBD1	TRBV10-2	few
CASSRSGNTIYF	TGCGCCAGCAGCCGGTCCGGAAACACCATATATTTT	TRBJ1-3	.	TRBV5-1	.
CASSYRDSSNTEAFF	TGCGCCAGCAGCTACAGGGATTCTTCGAACACTGAAGCTTTCTTT	TRBJ1-1	.	TRBV5-1	.
CASSHDSLYGYTF	TGCGCCAGCAGCCATGACAGCCTCTATGGCTACACCTTC	TRBJ1-2	.	TRBV5-1	once
CATSDGQGARTEAFF	TGTGCCACCAGTGACGGACAGGGGGCGAGAACTGAAGCTTTCTTT	TRBJ1-1	TRBD1	TRBV24-1	.
CASSLDRIYGYTF	TGTGCCAGCAGCTTGGACAGGATTTATGGCTACACCTTC	TRBJ1-2	.	TRBV5-4	few
CASSKTAGQPQHF	TGCGCCAGCAGCAAGACAGCCGGTCAGCCCCAGCATTTT	TRBJ1-5	.	TRBV5-1	.
CASWDRGSGNIQYF	TGTGCCAGTTGGGACAGGGGATCGGGAAACATTCAGTACTTC	TRBJ2-4	TRBD1	TRBV19	.
CASSEGGRGYTF	TGTGCCAGCAGTGAGGGAGGGAGAGGCTACACCTTC	TRBJ1-2	.	TRBV6-1	few
CASSVGRSKGAGYNEQFF	TGCGCCAGCAGCGTCGGGAGATCGAAGGGGGCTGGCTACAATGAGCAGTTCTTC	TRBJ2-1	.	TRBV5-1	.
CAWSTGGQGDTEAFF	TGTGCCTGGAGTACCGGAGGACAGGGAGACACTGAAGCTTTCTTT	TRBJ1-1	TRBD1	TRBV30	.
CASSLGLQGGGSEAFF	TGTGCCAGCAGCTTAGGCCTGCAGGGAGGAGGATCTGAAGCTTTCTTT	TRBJ1-1	.	TRBV7-9	.
CASSDLTRGNSEQYF	TGCGCCAGCAGCGACTTGACGCGGGGAAACAGCGAGCAGTACTTC	TRBJ2-7	.	TRBV5-1	.
CASSGYLLAGGGDTQYF	TGTGCCAGCAGCGGCTACCTACTAGCGGGAGGGGGGGATACGCAGTATTTT	TRBJ2-3	TRBD2	TRBV5-4	.
CASRPSTGYNEQFF	TGTGCCAGCAGGCCATCCACAGGGTACAATGAGCAGTTCTTC	TRBJ2-1	.	TRBV7-2	.
CASSAGLVGAYNEQFF	TGTGCCAGCAGCGCGGGACTAGTAGGGGCCTACAATGAGCAGTTCTTC	TRBJ2-1	TRBD2	TRBV5-8	once
CASSSDSNQPQHF	TGTGCCAGCAGTTCAGATAGCAATCAGCCCCAGCATTTT	TRBJ1-5	.	TRBV12-3/TRBV12-4	few
CASSLVLAEVNEQFF	TGCGCCAGCAGCTTGGTCCTAGCGGAAGTCAATGAGCAGTTCTTC	TRBJ2-1	TRBD2	TRBV5-1	few